These 28 T cell receptor beta chains originate from one sample sequenced in a study of T cell responses to AZD1222 COVID-19 vaccine. Here immunoSEQ multiplex PCR was the method, and the copy in TCRdb shows in-frame clones only, minus some. The sample lists 66,000 or so clones, roughly 84% seen once, with around 16% in the top ten. This specimen was peripheral blood, taken on day 0 of AZD1222 vaccination. Receptors were obtained from an adult in good health.

In DNA, the CDR3 is TGTGCCAGCAGCACCAGAAACTATGGCTACACCTTC. Its translation is CASSTRNYGYTF. This sequence joins TRBV11-3 and TRBJ1-2; D ambiguous. There are 12 residues in the CDR3. CDR1 and CDR2 from the germline V gene are SGHNT and YENEEA. Deletions cut 5 bases from V and 2 bases from J, with 6 bases between.

The rearrangement uses TRBV3-1 (or the pseudogene TRBV3-2) and TRBJ1-1; D call uncertain. V was cut by 2 bases and J by 4 bases, with 20 bases left in between. The CDR3 consists of 17 residues. CDR1 LGHDT and CDR2 YNNKEL come from the germline V gene (reference sequence). This CDR3 reads CASSQQPLSKLGTEAFF. The CDR3 coding sequence is TGTGCCAGCAGCCAACAACCACTGTCGAAGTTGGGCACTGAAGCTTTCTTT.

The rearrangement uses TRBV19 and TRBJ2-4; 10 bases fit TRBD2. This CDR3 contains 16 residues. The germline CDR1 and CDR2 sequences are LNHDA and SQIVND (reference sequence). V trimming: 6 bases; J trimming: 0 bases; junction bases outside the gene matches: 5. The CDR3 spells CASSTTSGIAKNIQYF. The CDR3 DNA reads as TGTGCCAGTAGCACCACTAGCGGGATAGCCAAAAACATTCAGTACTTC.

Note on this clone: Other DNA sequences from this sample encode an identical CDR3 as well. CDR3 sequence (DNA): TGTGCCAGCAGCCTCGGACAGGGCTATGGCTACACCTTC. Translated: CASSLGQGYGYTF. The chain uses TRBV11-2 and TRBJ1-2, with TRBD1 matching 8 bases. V was pared by 5 bases and J by 4 bases, with 3 bases of the junction left unmatched. This CDR3 is 13 amino acids long. Germline loops: CDR1 SGHAT, CDR2 FQNNGV.

The chain recombines TRBV19 with TRBJ2-5; TRBD1 aligns across 7 bases. Trimming at V came to 1 base and at J to 4 bases, leaving 9 bases not matched to a gene. The CDR3 consists of 16 residues. Germline CDR1 LNHDA, CDR2 SQIVND (reference sequence). CDR3 DNA: TGTGCCAGTAGTATAGGTGAGACAGGGTCCCTAGAGACCCAGTACTTC. Encoded protein: CASSIGETGSLETQYF.

This chain connects TRBV6-6 to TRBJ1-3, with D unresolved. CDR1 is MNHNY and CDR2 is SVGAGI in the germline V gene (reference sequence). The length of the CDR3 is 16 residues. V lost 2 bases to trimming and J lost 0 bases, with 11 bases between them. CDR3 loop: CASSYGEVSSGNTIYF. CDR3 DNA: TGTGCCAGCAGTTACGGAGAAGTTAGCTCTGGAAACACCATATATTTT.

J is TRBJ2-1 and V is TRBV29-1; possibly TRBD2 for D (6 bases). Germline loops: CDR1 SQVTM, CDR2 ANQGSEA. The CDR3 has 13 amino acids. Trimming left V 3 bases short and J 7 bases short, with 13 bases between. The CDR3 reads CSVDVLAKNEQFF. CDR3 DNA sequence: TGCAGCGTTGACGTACTAGCCAAGAATGAGCAGTTCTTC.

J is TRBJ1-2 and V is TRBV7-3; 11 bases align to TRBD1. Germline V gives CDR1 SGHTA, CDR2 FQGTGA. V trimming: 8 bases; J trimming: 8 bases; junction bases outside the gene matches: 13. CDR3 size: 15 residues. The CDR3 loop is CASGQGATSLAGYTF. CDR3 coding DNA: TGTGCCAGCGGACAGGGGGCCACTTCTCTTGCGGGCTACACCTTC.

The chain couples TRBV5-5 to TRBJ2-3, with 9 bases aligning to TRBD2. The CDR3 has 17 amino acids. J lost 4 bases, V lost 4 bases, and 13 bases had no gene match. Per germline, CDR1 SGHKS and CDR2 YYEKEE (reference sequence). CDR3 loop: CASSPDKGLASADTQYF. The DNA of the CDR3 is TGTGCCAGCAGCCCGGACAAGGGACTAGCAAGTGCAGATACGCAGTATTTT.

The CDR3 nucleotides read TGTGCCAGCAGCCAAAGTGGGGGGAGCAATCAGCCCCAGCATTTT. As protein: CASSQSGGSNQPQHF. The chain couples TRBV3-1 (or the pseudogene TRBV3-2) to TRBJ1-5; D is possibly TRBD1 (5 bases). The germline CDR1 and CDR2 sequences are LGHDT and YNNKEL (reference sequence). Between the trimmed V and J ends, which lost 2 bases and 1 base, there was a span of 9 bases. There are 15 residues in the CDR3.

This chain uses TRBV9 with TRBJ1-4; D perhaps matches TRBD1 (5 bases). Germline CDR1 reads SGDLS; CDR2 reads YYNGEE. V was pared by 0 bases and J by 1 base, with 13 bases between. The CDR3 spans 17 residues. The CDR3 DNA follows: TGTGCCAGCAGCGTAGGTGTGGGGGGAGGAACTAATGAAAAACTGTTTTTT. Protein: CASSVGVGGGTNEKLFF.

This chain uses TRBV7-3 with TRBJ1-1; the D is unclear. The V gene lost 5 bases and the J gene lost 5 bases, with 15 bases spanning the gap. The CDR3 spans 14 residues. Germline CDR1 is SGHTA and CDR2 is FQGTGA. The CDR3 sequence: CASSLEGFGTEAFF. The CDR3 DNA follows: TGTGCCAGCAGCCTAGAAGGGTTTGGAACTGAAGCTTTCTTT.

The chain carries TRBV4-2 and TRBJ2-7; perhaps TRBD2 as D (5 bases). V was clipped by 4 bases and J by 3 bases, with 10 bases between them. Germline lookup yields CDR1 LGHNA and CDR2 YNFKEQ. The length of the CDR3 is 13 residues. In DNA form, the CDR3 reads TGTGCCAGCAGCCGACCCGGGAACTACGAGCAGTACTTC. It codes for CASSRPGNYEQYF.

The chain carries TRBV7-2 and TRBJ1-2, with a weak D call TRBD1 (5 bases). V was pared by 1 base and J by 5 bases, with 14 bases between. Germline V gene sequence: CDR1 SGHTA, CDR2 FQGNSA. The CDR3 extends over 15 amino acids. CDR3 amino acids: CASSLGTGVLYGYTF. In nucleotides, the CDR3 is TGTGCCAGCAGCTTAGGTACAGGAGTCCTTTATGGCTACACCTTC. Combining the CDR3 with reference TRBV7-2 and TRBJ1-2 gives the whole variable domain GAGVSQSPSNKVTEKGKDVELRCDPISGHTALYWYRQSLGQGLEFLIYFQGNSAPDKSGLPSDRFSAERTGGSVSTLTIQRTQQEDSAVYLCASSLGTGVLYGYTFGSGTRLTVV.

The chain has TRBV19 and TRBJ1-2; D possibly corresponds to TRBD1 (5 bases). Trimming stripped 3 bases from V and 4 bases from J, with 12 bases between. In germline, CDR1 is LNHDA, CDR2 SQIVND (reference sequence). The CDR3 sequence is 14 residues long. DNA of the CDR3: TGTGCCAGTAGTATGAGGGGTAGGGGCTATGGCTACACCTTC. It yields the protein CASSMRGRGYGYTF. The full variable domain, in which reference TRBV19 and TRBJ1-2 provide the parts outside the CDR3, is DGGITQSPKYLFRKEGQNVTLSCEQNLNHDAMYWYRQDPGQGLRLIYYSQIVNDFQKGDIAEGYSVSREKKESFPLTVTSAQKNPTAFYLCASSMRGRGYGYTFGSGTRLTVV.

V gene TRBV5-1 combines with J gene TRBJ2-7, with 8 nucleotides matching TRBD2. V dropped 7 bases and J dropped 0; count of bases not matched to a gene: 12. The CDR3 is 16 residues long. Germline V gives CDR1 SGHRS, CDR2 YFSETQ. The CDR3 protein is CASRPGSSGSSYEQYF. Here the CDR3 DNA reads TGCGCCAGCCGCCCGGGTTCTAGCGGGTCCTCCTACGAGCAGTACTTC.

The V call is TRBV10-3, the J call TRBJ1-1; perhaps TRBD1 as D (5 bases). Trimming took 6 bases from V and 4 from J, leaving 9 bases between them. The length of the CDR3 is 12 residues. Germline CDR1 is ENHRY and CDR2 is SYGVKD. The CDR3 protein is CAISQGGTEAFF. In DNA, the CDR3 is TGTGCCATCAGCCAGGGAGGCACTGAAGCTTTCTTT.

The V gene is TRBV2, the J gene TRBJ1-1; tentative D call: TRBD1 (5 bases). Trimming stripped 8 bases from V and 1 base from J, with 8 bases between. Germline values: CDR1 SNHLY, CDR2 FYNNEI. The CDR3 length is 12 residues. CDR3 coding DNA: TGTGCCAGCGGGGCCGGGAACACTGAAGCTTTCTTT. Its translation: CASGAGNTEAFF.

The rearrangement links TRBV29-1 to TRBJ2-7; 8 positions agree with TRBD1. The germline gives CDR1 SQVTM, CDR2 ANQGSEA. This CDR3 region has 13 residues. V lost 7 bases to trimming and J lost 0 bases; unmatched junction nucleotides: 5. This CDR3 reads CSAGQGSSYEQYF. The CDR3 coding sequence is TGCAGCGCCGGACAGGGTTCCTCCTACGAGCAGTACTTC.

The rearrangement uses TRBV18 and TRBJ1-2, with D possibly matching TRBD1 (5 bases). Germline V gene lookup returns CDR1 KGHSH and CDR2 LQKENI. V shed 3 bases and J shed 8 bases, with 22 bases lying between them. The CDR3 has 16 residues. CDR3 sequence: CASSPRQGDSARGYTF. In DNA form, the CDR3 reads TGTGCCAGCTCACCGAGGCAGGGAGATTCCGCGCGCGGCTACACCTTC.

The gene calls are TRBV18 and TRBJ1-2; D possibly corresponds to TRBD1 (5 bases). This CDR3 region has 15 residues. Germline CDR1 is KGHSH and CDR2 is LQKENI. V lost 2 bases to trimming and J lost 3 bases, with 13 bases between them. This CDR3 reads CASSPRRGQDYGYTF. CDR3 in DNA: TGTGCCAGCTCACCAAGGAGGGGTCAGGACTATGGCTACACCTTC.

This clone was detected a few times. This rearrangement joins TRBV13 to TRBJ2-3, with D unresolved. The CDR3 contains 14 residues. CDR1 is PRHDT, CDR2 FYEKMQ, per germline (reference sequence). Trimming shortened V by 2 bases and J by 4 bases, and 10 bases separated the two germline ends. The CDR3 DNA reads as TGTGCCAGCAGCTTATTGCAGGACCCAGATACGCAGTATTTT. It codes for CASSLLQDPDTQYF.

The chain links TRBV4-1 to TRBJ1-5; possibly TRBD1 for D (6 bases). In germline, CDR1 is MGHRA, CDR2 YSYEKL. Trimming took off 5 bases at V and 0 bases at J, with 11 bases between the two ends. This CDR3 has 15 amino acids. CDR3 DNA sequence: TGCGCCAGCAGCACCGGGGACATTAGCAATCAGCCCCAGCATTTT. It codes for CASSTGDISNQPQHF.

V is TRBV27 and J is TRBJ1-2; D might be TRBD1 (5 bases). Germline CDR1 MNHEY, CDR2 SMNVEV (reference sequence). The germline V and J ends were trimmed by 6 bases and 2 bases, with 7 bases remaining between them. The CDR3 has 12 amino acids. In nucleotides, the CDR3 is TGTGCCAGCAGCAAGGGGAACTATGGCTACACCTTC. Its translation: CASSKGNYGYTF.

The chain recombines TRBV29-1 with TRBJ1-2; no definite D call. The CDR3 covers 13 residues. Trimming took 3 bases from V and 3 from J, leaving 11 bases between them. Germline lookup yields CDR1 SQVTM and CDR2 ANQGSEA. CDR3 amino acids: CSVDPGVDYGYTF. The CDR3 coding sequence is TGCAGCGTTGATCCGGGTGTGGACTATGGCTACACCTTC.

The chain couples TRBV19 to TRBJ2-1; no reliable D call. Trimming removed 0 bases from V and 4 bases from J, with 13 bases in between. CDR1 and CDR2 from the germline V gene are LNHDA and SQIVND (reference sequence). The CDR3 has 16 residues. CDR3 region: CASSIDREWGYNEQFF. The DNA for the CDR3 is TGTGCCAGTAGTATAGATCGAGAGTGGGGTTACAATGAGCAGTTCTTC.

This chain uses TRBV4-3 with TRBJ1-2; the D gene is possibly TRBD1 (5 bases). Germline V CDR1 and CDR2: LGHNA, YSLEER. Trimming left V 0 bases short and J 3 bases short, with 11 bases between. This CDR3 is 15 amino acids long. CDR3 protein: CASSQEFGTDYGYTF. CDR3 DNA: TGCGCCAGCAGCCAAGAGTTCGGGACGGACTATGGCTACACCTTC.

The chain joins TRBV3-1 (or the pseudogene TRBV3-2) to TRBJ1-2, with 9 positions matching TRBD1. V lost 6 bases and J lost 9; bases outside the gene matches: 14. The CDR3 has 15 residues. Germline CDR1 LGHDT, CDR2 YNNKEL (reference sequence). The CDR3 DNA is TGTGCCAGCAGACCTTCTCCCGGGACAGGGTTCCGCTACACCTTC. Its translation is CASRPSPGTGFRYTF.